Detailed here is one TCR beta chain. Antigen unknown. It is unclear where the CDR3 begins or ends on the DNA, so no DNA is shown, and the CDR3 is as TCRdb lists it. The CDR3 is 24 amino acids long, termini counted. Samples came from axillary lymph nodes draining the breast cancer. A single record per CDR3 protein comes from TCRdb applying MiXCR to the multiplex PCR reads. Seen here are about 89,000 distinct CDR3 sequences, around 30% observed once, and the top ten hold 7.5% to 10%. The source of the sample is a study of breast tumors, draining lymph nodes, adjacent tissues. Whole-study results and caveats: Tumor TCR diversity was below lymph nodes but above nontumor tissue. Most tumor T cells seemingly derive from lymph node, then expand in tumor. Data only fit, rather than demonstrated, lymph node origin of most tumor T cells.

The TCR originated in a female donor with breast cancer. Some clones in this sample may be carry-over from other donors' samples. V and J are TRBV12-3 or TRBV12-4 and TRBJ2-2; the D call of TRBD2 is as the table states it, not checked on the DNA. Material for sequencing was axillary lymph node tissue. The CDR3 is CASSFHRGKYEQYFGRVNTGELFF.